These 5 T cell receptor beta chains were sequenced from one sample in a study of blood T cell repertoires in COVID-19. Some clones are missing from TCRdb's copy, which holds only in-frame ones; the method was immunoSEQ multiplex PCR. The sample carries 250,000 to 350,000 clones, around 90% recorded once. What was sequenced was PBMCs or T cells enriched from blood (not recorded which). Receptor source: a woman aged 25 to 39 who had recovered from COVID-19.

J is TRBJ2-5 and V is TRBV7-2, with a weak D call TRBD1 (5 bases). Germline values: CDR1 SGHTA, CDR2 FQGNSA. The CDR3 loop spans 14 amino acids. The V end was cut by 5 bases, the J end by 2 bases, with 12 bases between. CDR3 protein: CASSLGHDQETQYF. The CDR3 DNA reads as TGTGCCAGCAGCCTAGGACACGATCAAGAGACCCAGTACTTC.

Here the CDR3 reads CASSDWGRNSPLHF. CDR3 bases: TGTGCCAGTAGTGATTGGGGGCGGAATTCACCCCTCCACTTT. The gene calls are TRBV19 and TRBJ1-6; a possible D gene is TRBD1 (6 bases). V lost 5 bases and J lost 7, with 12 bases in between. The germline V gene has CDR1 LNHDA and CDR2 SQIVND (reference sequence). The CDR3 has 14 residues.

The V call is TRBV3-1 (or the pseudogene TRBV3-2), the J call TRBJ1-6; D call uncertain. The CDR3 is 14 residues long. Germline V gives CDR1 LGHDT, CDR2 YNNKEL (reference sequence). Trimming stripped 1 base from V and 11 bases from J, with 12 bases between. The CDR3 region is CASSQVGPGTPLHF. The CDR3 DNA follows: TGTGCCAGCAGCCAAGTTGGGCCAGGAACACCCCTCCACTTT.

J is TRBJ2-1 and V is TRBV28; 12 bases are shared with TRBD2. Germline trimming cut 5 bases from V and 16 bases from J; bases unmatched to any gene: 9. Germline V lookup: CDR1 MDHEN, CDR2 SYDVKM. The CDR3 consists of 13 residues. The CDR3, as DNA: TGTGCCAGCAGTCAGACTAGCGGGAGCATTATTTTCTTC. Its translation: CASSQTSGSIIFF.

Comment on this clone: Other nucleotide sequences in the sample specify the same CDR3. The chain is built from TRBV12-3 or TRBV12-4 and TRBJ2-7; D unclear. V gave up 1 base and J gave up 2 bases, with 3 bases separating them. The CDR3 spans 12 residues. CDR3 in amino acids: CASSLGTYEQYF. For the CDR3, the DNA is TGTGCCAGCAGTTTAGGTACCTACGAGCAGTACTTC.